The 12 T cell receptor beta chains below were found in one sample sequenced in a study of the immune and genomic landscape of osteosarcoma. Produced via immunoSEQ multiplex PCR; TCRdb's table is partial and in-frame only. Of 4,600 or so clones listed, approximately 76% were seen once; the top ten hold roughly 16%. Poor-prognosis osteosarcoma patients supplied post-treatment primary, local recurrence and metastasis tumor specimens. The material sequenced was osteosarcoma tumor tissue from the femur. Receptor source: a human donor with osteosarcoma.

The chain joins TRBV9 to TRBJ2-7; 9 nucleotides agree with TRBD1. This CDR3 spans 14 amino acids. Per germline, CDR1 SGDLS and CDR2 YYNGEE. J was trimmed by 6 bases and V by 5 bases; bases with no gene match: 9. The CDR3 coding sequence is TGTGCCAGCAGTCGGGACAGGGTGGAGGGCGAGCAGTACTTC. Amino acids: CASSRDRVEGEQYF.

The chain carries TRBV28 and TRBJ1-5, with D perhaps matching TRBD1 (5 bases). CDR3 length equals 14 residues. The V gene's germline CDR1 is MDHEN and CDR2 SYDVKM. The V end lost 5 bases, the J end lost 8 bases, and 16 bases lay between the germline ends. CDR3 nucleotide sequence: TGTGCCAGCAGTACATGGGGGGGGGATAAGCCCCAGCATTTT. Translating it yields CASSTWGGDKPQHF.

The table lists this clone with a few counts. The J gene is TRBJ1-1, the V gene TRBV11-2, with a possible D match to TRBD1 (5 bases). Germline V CDR1 and CDR2: SGHAT, FQNNGV. Trimming removed 3 bases from V and 6 bases from J, with 8 bases in between. This CDR3 comprises 12 residues. CDR3 nucleotides: TGTGCCAGCAGCTTCGGGGACGCTGAAGCTTTCTTT. It yields the protein CASSFGDAEAFF.

The chain uses TRBV10-3 and TRBJ1-5, with D possibly matching TRBD1 (5 bases). Germline values: CDR1 ENHRY, CDR2 SYGVKD. CDR3 size: 15 residues. Trimming pared 3 bases from V and 11 bases from J, leaving 20 bases between. CDR3 amino acids: CAISEPDRHSGTQHF. As DNA, the CDR3 is TGTGCCATCAGTGAACCCGACAGACACTCGGGGACCCAGCATTTT.

The V gene is TRBV18, the J gene TRBJ2-7, with D unclear. The CDR3 runs to 13 residues. Germline V gene sequence: CDR1 KGHSH, CDR2 LQKENI. V gave up 3 bases and J gave up 3 bases, with 9 bases separating them. Written as DNA, the CDR3 is TGTGCCAGCTCACCCGGGCAGCACTACGAGCAGTACTTC. It translates to CASSPGQHYEQYF. The full variable domain, completed using reference TRBV18 and TRBJ2-7, is NAGVMQNPRHLVRRRGQEARLRCSPMKGHSHVYWYRQLPEEGLKFMVYLQKENIIDESGMPKERFSAEFPKEGPSILRIQQVVRGDSAAYFCASSPGQHYEQYFGPGTRLTVT.

The chain recombines TRBV19 with TRBJ1-5; no definite D call. V gave up 6 bases and J gave up 0 bases, with 6 bases separating them. The CDR3 is 13 residues long. The germline CDR1 and CDR2 sequences are LNHDA and SQIVND (reference sequence). DNA for the CDR3: TGTGCCAGTAGCTTAAATAGCAATCAGCCCCAGCATTTT. Translated: CASSLNSNQPQHF.

The gene calls are TRBV6-6 and TRBJ2-7; D may be TRBD1 (5 bases). Germline CDR1 reads MNHNY; CDR2 reads SVGAGI (reference sequence). V lost 6 bases to trimming and J lost 1 base, with 10 bases between them. The CDR3 has 13 amino acids. CDR3 loop: CASRLRESYEQYF. The CDR3 coding sequence is TGTGCCAGCAGACTCAGGGAATCCTACGAGCAGTACTTC.

The V call is TRBV5-1, the J call TRBJ2-2; D gene unclear. This CDR3 has 14 residues. The V and J ends lost 1 base and 5 bases respectively, with 9 bases between them. Looked up from germline, CDR1 is SGHRS and CDR2 is YFSETQ. The CDR3 reads CASSLSLETGELFF. In DNA form, the CDR3 reads TGCGCCAGCAGCTTGTCGCTGGAAACCGGGGAGCTGTTTTTT.

The chain uses TRBV2 and TRBJ2-3; 7 nucleotides match TRBD2. V was pared by 6 bases and J by 3 bases, with 9 bases of the junction left unmatched. The germline V gene encodes CDR1 SNHLY and CDR2 FYNNEI. The CDR3 length is 15 residues. DNA for the CDR3: TGTGCCAGCAGAAGAGAGGGAGGGATAACAGATACGCAGTATTTT. It is translated as CASRREGGITDTQYF.

V usage is TRBV7-2 and J usage is TRBJ1-5; D is ambiguous. There are 14 residues in the CDR3. Germline lookup yields CDR1 SGHTA and CDR2 FQGNSA. The V and J ends lost 2 bases and 5 bases respectively, with 10 bases between them. CDR3 sequence reads: CASSLRREDQPQHF. The CDR3 bases are TGTGCCAGCAGCTTACGAAGGGAGGATCAGCCCCAGCATTTT. The whole variable domain, filled in from reference TRBV7-2 and TRBJ1-5, reads GAGVSQSPSNKVTEKGKDVELRCDPISGHTALYWYRQSLGQGLEFLIYFQGNSAPDKSGLPSDRFSAERTGGSVSTLTIQRTQQEDSAVYLCASSLRREDQPQHFGDGTRLSIL.

By proportion, this clone is large. The chain employs TRBV4-3 and TRBJ1-4, with unresolved D. Germline CDR1 reads LGHNA; CDR2 reads YSLEER. This CDR3 is 16 amino acids long. With 0 bases removed from V and 0 bases from J, the gap between germline ends came to 8 bases. CDR3 sequence reads: CASSQDLGATNEKLFF. CDR3 in DNA: TGCGCCAGCAGCCAAGATCTTGGGGCAACTAATGAAAAACTGTTTTTT.

There are a few counts of this clone. The J gene is TRBJ2-1, the V gene TRBV5-4, with 15 bases identical to TRBD2. This CDR3 contains 16 residues. Trimming cost V 7 bases and J 6 bases; bases outside gene matches: 8. The germline V gene has CDR1 SGHNT and CDR2 YYREEE (reference sequence). The CDR3 loop reads CASAKGTSGRFNEQFF. DNA of the CDR3: TGTGCCAGCGCGAAAGGGACTAGCGGGAGGTTCAATGAGCAGTTCTTC.